This T cell receptor (beta chain) derives from a study of blood T cell repertoires in COVID-19. CDR3 length: 15 amino acids. The V gene end was trimmed by 4 bases and the J gene end by 2 bases; junction bases not matched to a gene: 3. Germline values: CDR1 LGHDT, CDR2 YNNKEL (reference sequence). The protocol was immunoSEQ multiplex PCR, while the TCRdb copy is restricted to in-frame clones and leaves out a portion. The profile shows 150,000 or so clones, over 80% of them singletons. Sequences were obtained from PBMCs or T cells enriched from blood (not recorded which). The rearrangement joins TRBV3-1 (or the pseudogene TRBV3-2) to TRBJ2-3, with TRBD1 matching over 10 bases. The clonotype comes from a woman aged 45-59 years who had been exposed to COVID-19. CDR3 sequence (DNA): TGTGCCAGCAGCCCCGGGACAGGGGACACAGATACGCAGTATTTT. Its translation is CASSPGTGDTDTQYF.